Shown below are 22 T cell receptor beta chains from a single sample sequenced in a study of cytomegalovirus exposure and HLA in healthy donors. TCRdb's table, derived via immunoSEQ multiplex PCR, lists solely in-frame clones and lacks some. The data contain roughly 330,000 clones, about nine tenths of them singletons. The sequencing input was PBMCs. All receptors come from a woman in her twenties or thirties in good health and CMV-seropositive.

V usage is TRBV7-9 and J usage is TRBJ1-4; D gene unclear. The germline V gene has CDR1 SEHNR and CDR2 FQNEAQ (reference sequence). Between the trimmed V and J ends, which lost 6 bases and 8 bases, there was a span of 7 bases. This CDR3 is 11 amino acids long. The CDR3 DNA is TGTGCCAGCAGTACTATGGAAAAACTGTTTTTT. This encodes CASSTMEKLFF.

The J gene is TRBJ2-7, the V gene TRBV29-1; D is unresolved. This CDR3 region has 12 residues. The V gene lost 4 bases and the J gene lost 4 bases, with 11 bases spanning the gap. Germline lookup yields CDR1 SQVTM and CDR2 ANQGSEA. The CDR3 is CSVVAETYEQYF. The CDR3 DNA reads TGCAGCGTTGTTGCGGAGACTTACGAGCAGTACTTC.

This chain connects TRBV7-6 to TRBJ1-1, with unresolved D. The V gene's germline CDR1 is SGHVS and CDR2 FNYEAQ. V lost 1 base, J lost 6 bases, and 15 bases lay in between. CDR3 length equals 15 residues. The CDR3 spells CASSLGAYGYPEAFF. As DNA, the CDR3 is TGTGCCAGCAGCTTAGGGGCCTACGGGTATCCTGAAGCTTTCTTT.

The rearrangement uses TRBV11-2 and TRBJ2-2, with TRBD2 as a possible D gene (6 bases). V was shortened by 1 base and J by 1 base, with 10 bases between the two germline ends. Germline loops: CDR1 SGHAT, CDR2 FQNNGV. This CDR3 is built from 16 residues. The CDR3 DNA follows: TGTGCCAGCAGCTTAGGGCGGAGGGAGAACACCGGGGAGCTGTTTTTT. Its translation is CASSLGRRENTGELFF. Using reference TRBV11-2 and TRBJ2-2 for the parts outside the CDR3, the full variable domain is EAGVAQSPRYKIIEKRQSVAFWCNPISGHATLYWYQQILGQGPKLLIQFQNNGVVDDSQLPKDRFSAERLKGVDSTLKIQPAKLEDSAVYLCASSLGRRENTGELFFGEGSRLTVL.

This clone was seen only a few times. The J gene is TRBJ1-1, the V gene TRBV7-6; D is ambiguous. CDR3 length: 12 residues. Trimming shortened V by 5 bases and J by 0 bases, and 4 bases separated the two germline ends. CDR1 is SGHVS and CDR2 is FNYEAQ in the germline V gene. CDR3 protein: CASSPLNTEAFF. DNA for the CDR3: TGTGCCAGCAGCCCTTTGAACACTGAAGCTTTCTTT.

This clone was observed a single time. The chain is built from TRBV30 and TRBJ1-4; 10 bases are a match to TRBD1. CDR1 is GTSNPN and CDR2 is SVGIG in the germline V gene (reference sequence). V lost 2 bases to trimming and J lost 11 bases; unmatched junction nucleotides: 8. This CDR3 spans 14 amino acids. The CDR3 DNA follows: TGTGCCTGGAGTACCGGGACAGGGGAGACCAAACTGTTTTTT. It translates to CAWSTGTGETKLFF.

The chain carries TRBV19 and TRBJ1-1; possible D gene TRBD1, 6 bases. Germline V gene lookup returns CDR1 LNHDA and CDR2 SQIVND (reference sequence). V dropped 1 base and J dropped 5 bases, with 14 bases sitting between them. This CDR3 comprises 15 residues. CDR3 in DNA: TGTGCCAGTAGTATAGGTGGGGGCGCGGTGACTGAAGCTTTCTTT. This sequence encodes CASSIGGGAVTEAFF.

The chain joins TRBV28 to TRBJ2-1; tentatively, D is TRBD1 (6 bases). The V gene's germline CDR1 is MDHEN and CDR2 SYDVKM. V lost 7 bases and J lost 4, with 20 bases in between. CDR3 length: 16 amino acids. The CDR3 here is CASNSPEGTTYNEQFF. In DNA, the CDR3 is TGTGCCAGCAATTCCCCTGAGGGGACAACGTACAATGAGCAGTTCTTC.

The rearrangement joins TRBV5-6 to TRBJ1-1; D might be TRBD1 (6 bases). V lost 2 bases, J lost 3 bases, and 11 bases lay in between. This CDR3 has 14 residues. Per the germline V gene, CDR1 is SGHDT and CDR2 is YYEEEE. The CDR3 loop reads CASSFGGGDTEAFF. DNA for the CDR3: TGTGCCAGCAGCTTCGGAGGGGGGGACACTGAAGCTTTCTTT.

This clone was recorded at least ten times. The CDR3 nucleotides read TGTGCCAGCAGCACCTACTACGAGCAGTACTTC. As protein: CASSTYYEQYF. The chain couples TRBV7-9 to TRBJ2-7; D is unclear. Per germline, CDR1 SEHNR and CDR2 FQNEAQ (reference sequence). The CDR3 extends over 11 amino acids. The V end was cut by 5 bases, the J end by 3 bases, with 5 bases between.

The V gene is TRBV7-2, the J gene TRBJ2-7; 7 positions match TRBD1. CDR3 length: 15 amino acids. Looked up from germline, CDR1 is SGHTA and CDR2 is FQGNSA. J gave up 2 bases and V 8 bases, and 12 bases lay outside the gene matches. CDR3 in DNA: TGTGCCAGCTCCGTTTATCTAGGGACAGCCTACGAGCAGTACTTC. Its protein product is CASSVYLGTAYEQYF.

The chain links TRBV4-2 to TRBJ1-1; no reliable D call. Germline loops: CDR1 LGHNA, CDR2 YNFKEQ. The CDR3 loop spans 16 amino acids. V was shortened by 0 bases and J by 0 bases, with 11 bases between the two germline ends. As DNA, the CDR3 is TGTGCCAGCAGCCAAGATGAGGCCGGATTGAACACTGAAGCTTTCTTT. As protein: CASSQDEAGLNTEAFF.

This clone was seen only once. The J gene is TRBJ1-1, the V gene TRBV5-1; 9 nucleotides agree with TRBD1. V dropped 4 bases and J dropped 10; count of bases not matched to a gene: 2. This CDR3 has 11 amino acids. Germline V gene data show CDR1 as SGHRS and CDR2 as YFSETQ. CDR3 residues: CASSGTGRAFF. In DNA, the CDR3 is TGCGCCAGCAGCGGGACAGGGAGAGCTTTCTTT.

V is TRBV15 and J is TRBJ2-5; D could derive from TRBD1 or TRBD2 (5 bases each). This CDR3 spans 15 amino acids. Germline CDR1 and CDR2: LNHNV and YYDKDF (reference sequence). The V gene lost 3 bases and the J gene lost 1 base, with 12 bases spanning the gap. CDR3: CATSSTGATQETQYF. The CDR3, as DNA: TGTGCCACCAGCAGTACCGGGGCAACCCAAGAGACCCAGTACTTC.

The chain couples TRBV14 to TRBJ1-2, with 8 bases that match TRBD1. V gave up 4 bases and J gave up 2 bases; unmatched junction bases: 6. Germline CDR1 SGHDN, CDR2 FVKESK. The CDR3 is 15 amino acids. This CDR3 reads CASSRQGAANYGYTF. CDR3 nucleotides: TGTGCCAGCAGCCGTCAGGGGGCTGCGAACTATGGCTACACCTTC.

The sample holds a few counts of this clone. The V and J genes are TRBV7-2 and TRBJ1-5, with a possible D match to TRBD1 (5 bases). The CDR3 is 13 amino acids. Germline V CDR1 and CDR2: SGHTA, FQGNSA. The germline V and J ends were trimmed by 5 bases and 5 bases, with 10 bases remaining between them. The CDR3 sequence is CASSIDRDQPQHF. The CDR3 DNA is TGTGCCAGCAGCATCGACAGAGATCAGCCCCAGCATTTT.

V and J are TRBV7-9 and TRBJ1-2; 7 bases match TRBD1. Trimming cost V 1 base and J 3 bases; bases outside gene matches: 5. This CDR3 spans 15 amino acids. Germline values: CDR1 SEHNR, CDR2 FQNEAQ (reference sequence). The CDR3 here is CASSLVEGADYGYTF. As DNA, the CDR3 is TGTGCCAGCAGCTTAGTGGAGGGGGCGGACTATGGCTACACCTTC.

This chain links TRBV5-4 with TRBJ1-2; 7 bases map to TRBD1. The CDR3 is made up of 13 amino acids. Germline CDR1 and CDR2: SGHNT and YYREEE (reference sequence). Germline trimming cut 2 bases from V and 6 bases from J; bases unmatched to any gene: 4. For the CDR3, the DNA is TGTGCCAGCAGCTTCAGGGGGGCGGATGGCTACACCTTC. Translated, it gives CASSFRGADGYTF.

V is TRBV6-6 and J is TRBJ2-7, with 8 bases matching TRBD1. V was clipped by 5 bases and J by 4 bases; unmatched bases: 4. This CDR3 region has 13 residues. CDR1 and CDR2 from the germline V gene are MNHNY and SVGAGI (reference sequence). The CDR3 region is CASSDRGSYEQYF. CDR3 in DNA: TGTGCCAGCAGTGACAGGGGATCGTACGAGCAGTACTTC.

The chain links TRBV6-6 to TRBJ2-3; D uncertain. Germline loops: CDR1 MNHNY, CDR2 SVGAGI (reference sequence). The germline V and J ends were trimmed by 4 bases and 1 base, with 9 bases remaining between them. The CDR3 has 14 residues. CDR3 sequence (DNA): TGTGCCAGCAGTTTCCATCCCGGCACAGATACGCAGTATTTT. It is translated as CASSFHPGTDTQYF.

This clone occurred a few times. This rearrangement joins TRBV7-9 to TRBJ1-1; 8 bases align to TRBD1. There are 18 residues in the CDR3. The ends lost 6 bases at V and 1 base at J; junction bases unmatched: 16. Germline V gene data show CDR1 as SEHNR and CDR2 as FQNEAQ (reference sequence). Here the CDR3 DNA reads TGTGCCAGCAGGACCGGCTGGGGGACAGGACGGGCGAACACTGAAGCTTTCTTT. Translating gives CASRTGWGTGRANTEAFF.

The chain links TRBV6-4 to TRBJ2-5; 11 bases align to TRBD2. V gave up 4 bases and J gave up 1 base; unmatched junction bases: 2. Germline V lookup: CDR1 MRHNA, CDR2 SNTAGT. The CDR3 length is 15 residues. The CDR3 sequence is CASSGLAGTQETQYF. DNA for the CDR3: TGTGCCAGCAGTGGACTAGCGGGAACCCAAGAGACCCAGTACTTC.